Shown below are 16 T cell receptor beta chains from a single sample sequenced in a study of blood T cells in healthy people across ages. Primed by a sample-barcoded 5' primer and a J-beta primer mix, a second PCR proceeded for 7 to 11 cycles. TCRdb independently ran MiXCR on the 5' RACE reads; one entry per CDR3 protein. The sample yields over 1,500,000 distinct CDR3 sequences, more than 35% seen once. What was sequenced was blood. The origin of the receptors is a human donor in good health.

The chain employs TRBV20-1 and TRBJ2-3; the D gene is possibly TRBD1 (5 bases). With 0 bases removed from V and 5 bases from J, the gap between germline ends came to 15 bases. The CDR3 covers 15 residues. Germline V lookup: CDR1 DFQATT, CDR2 SNEGSKA (reference sequence). The CDR3 nucleotides read TGCAGTGCTAGAGATGTTCCAGGGTTCGGAGATACGCAGTATTTT. This gives the protein CSARDVPGFGDTQYF.

In its sample, this clonotype was seen many times. J is TRBJ2-6 and V is TRBV9; D remains ambiguous. The CDR3 runs 16 residues. V was clipped by 0 bases and J by 4 bases, with 11 bases between them. Germline V lookup: CDR1 SGDLS, CDR2 YYNGEE. In DNA form, the CDR3 reads TGTGCCAGCAGCGTAGAAAGCAGGCCGGGGGCCAACGTCCTGACTTTC. Protein product: CASSVESRPGANVLTF.

V and J are TRBV5-6 and TRBJ1-2, with 10 nucleotides matching TRBD1. V trimming: 1 base; J trimming: 8 bases; junction bases outside the gene matches: 8. CDR1 and CDR2 (germline): SGHDT, YYEEEE. The CDR3 contains 15 residues. The CDR3 DNA sequence: TGTGCCAGCAGCTTGTTCGGGACAGGGGCGCGGGGCTACACCTTC. Amino acid sequence: CASSLFGTGARGYTF.

In its sample, this clonotype was seen a few times. The chain combines TRBV6-1 with TRBJ2-7; tentative D call: TRBD2 (5 bases). The CDR3 sequence is 17 residues long. The V gene lost 2 bases and the J gene lost 1 base, with 18 bases spanning the gap. Germline values: CDR1 MNHNS, CDR2 SASEGT. CDR3 region: CASSELGNSVGSYEQYF. CDR3 nucleotides: TGTGCCAGCAGTGAATTGGGGAATAGCGTAGGATCCTACGAGCAGTACTTC.

This clonotype was recorded at least ten times. This chain joins TRBV6-2 or TRBV6-3 and TRBJ2-4, with D possibly TRBD1 on 6 matching bases. Germline assignment: CDR1 MNHEY and CDR2 SVGEGT. This CDR3 has 14 residues. V lost 3 bases and J lost 1, with 7 bases in between. The CDR3: CASSYQGAKNIQYF. The CDR3 region has the DNA TGTGCCAGCAGTTATCAGGGGGCCAAAAACATTCAGTACTTC.

This clonotype was seen more than once but under ten times. The chain recombines TRBV12-3 or TRBV12-4 with TRBJ2-4, with D possibly TRBD1 on 7 matching bases. Trimming removed 6 bases from V and 5 bases from J, with 17 bases in between. The CDR3 length is 15 residues. The chain's CDR3 is CASRWGGTDQNIQYF. The CDR3 DNA is TGTGCCAGCAGATGGGGCGGGACAGACCAAAACATTCAGTACTTC.

The chain couples TRBV6-2 or TRBV6-3 to TRBJ1-1; possibly TRBD1 for D (6 bases). V lost 7 bases to trimming and J lost 3 bases, with 12 bases between them. The CDR3 runs to 13 residues. Germline V gives CDR1 MNHEY, CDR2 SVGEGT. The CDR3 DNA reads TGTGCCAGCATTAAACAGGGATACACTGAAGCTTTCTTT. It is translated as CASIKQGYTEAFF.

This clonotype came up once. The CDR3: CSASSVQVGGPTDTQYF. The CDR3, as DNA: TGCAGTGCTAGTTCCGTCCAGGTGGGGGGGCCGACAGATACGCAGTATTTT. The V gene is TRBV20-1, the J gene TRBJ2-3, with D possibly matching TRBD2 (7 bases). Trimming took off 3 bases at V and 3 bases at J, with 22 bases between the two ends. CDR1 DFQATT and CDR2 SNEGSKA come from the germline V gene (reference sequence). The CDR3 extends over 17 amino acids.

The V and J genes are TRBV6-2 or TRBV6-3 and TRBJ2-5; 14 positions match TRBD2. The trim removed 4 bases at V and 2 bases at J, leaving 9 bases unmatched. Germline CDR1 is MNHEY and CDR2 is SVGEGT. The CDR3 has 18 amino acids. The CDR3 DNA is TGTGCCAGCAGTTCCCAGGGACTAGCGGGGGCGTATCAAGAGACCCAGTACTTC. Protein product: CASSSQGLAGAYQETQYF.

The gene calls are TRBV24-1 and TRBJ2-5; D not resolved. V was trimmed by 9 bases and J by 7 bases, leaving 14 bases between them. This CDR3 has 12 amino acids. Germline lookup yields CDR1 KGHDR and CDR2 SFDVKD. The CDR3: CATAASGGTQYF. The DNA for the CDR3 is TGTGCCACCGCTGCGAGTGGTGGGACCCAGTACTTC.

This clonotype showed up just a few times. The CDR3 spells CASIELAGQTNEQFF. The CDR3 DNA reads as TGTGCCAGCATCGAACTAGCGGGTCAAACCAATGAGCAGTTCTTC. This chain connects TRBV2 to TRBJ2-1, with 9 bases fitting TRBD2. Germline V gives CDR1 SNHLY, CDR2 FYNNEI. CDR3 length: 15 amino acids. The V gene end was trimmed by 7 bases and the J gene end by 6 bases; junction bases not matched to a gene: 10.

The chain is built from TRBV6-6 and TRBJ1-5, with D perhaps matching TRBD1 (6 bases). V was cut by 4 bases and J by 3 bases, with 10 bases left in between. Germline V CDR1 and CDR2: MNHNY, SVGAGI (reference sequence). The CDR3 length is 14 residues. For the CDR3, the DNA is TGTGCCAGCAGTTGGACAGCCAACAATCAGCCCCAGCATTTT. Its translation: CASSWTANNQPQHF.

The chain carries TRBV5-5 and TRBJ1-5; no reliable D call. Germline CDR1 is SGHKS and CDR2 is YYEKEE (reference sequence). CDR3 size: 16 residues. With 6 bases removed from V and 1 base from J, the gap between germline ends came to 17 bases. Here the CDR3 DNA reads TGTGCCAGCACCCTTAACGCTTGGCAGAGCAATCAGCCCCAGCATTTT. It is translated as CASTLNAWQSNQPQHF.

Comment on this clonotype: Sequence at one end of the junction differs from germline and may be a read error. The gene calls are TRBV20-1 and TRBJ2-5; D is ambiguous. The CDR3 loop spans 14 amino acids. The germline gives CDR1 DFQATT, CDR2 SNEGSKA (reference sequence). The CDR3 here is CSASEVAFQGTQYF. The CDR3 DNA sequence: TGCAGTGCTAGTGAGGTTGCATTCCAAGGGACCCAGTACTTC.

The chain recombines TRBV9 with TRBJ1-5; no firm D call. Trimming pared 3 bases from V and 5 bases from J, leaving 15 bases between. The length of the CDR3 is 15 residues. Germline CDR1 is SGDLS and CDR2 is YYNGEE. The CDR3: CASSAGPGRDQPQHF. Here the CDR3 DNA reads TGTGCCAGCAGCGCAGGTCCGGGGAGGGATCAGCCCCAGCATTTT.

The V call is TRBV12-3 or TRBV12-4, the J call TRBJ1-5; unclear D gene. The CDR3 is 15 amino acids. Trimming took off 3 bases at V and 2 bases at J, with 11 bases between the two ends. The CDR3 here is CASSFRVGGNQPQHF. CDR3 in DNA: TGTGCCAGCAGTTTCCGGGTAGGAGGCAATCAGCCCCAGCATTTT.